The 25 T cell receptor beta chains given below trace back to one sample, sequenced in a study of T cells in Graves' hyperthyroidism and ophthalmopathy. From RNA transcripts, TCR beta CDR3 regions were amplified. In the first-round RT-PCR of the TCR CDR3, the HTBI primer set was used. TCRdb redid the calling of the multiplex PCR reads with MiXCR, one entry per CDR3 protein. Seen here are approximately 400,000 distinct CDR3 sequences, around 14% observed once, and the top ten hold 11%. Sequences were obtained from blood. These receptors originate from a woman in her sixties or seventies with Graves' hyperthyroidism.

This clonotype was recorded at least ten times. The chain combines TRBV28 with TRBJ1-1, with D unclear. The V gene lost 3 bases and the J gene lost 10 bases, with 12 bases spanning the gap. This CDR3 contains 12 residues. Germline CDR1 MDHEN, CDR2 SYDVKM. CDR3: CASSFAGIGAFF. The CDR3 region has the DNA TGTGCCAGCAGTTTTGCGGGCATAGGAGCTTTCTTT.

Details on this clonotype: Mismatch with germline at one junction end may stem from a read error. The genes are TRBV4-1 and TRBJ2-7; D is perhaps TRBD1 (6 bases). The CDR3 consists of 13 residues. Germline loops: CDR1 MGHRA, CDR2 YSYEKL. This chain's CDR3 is CASRQTGHYEQYF. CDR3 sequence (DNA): TGCGCCAGCCGCCAAACAGGGCACTACGAGCAGTACTTC.

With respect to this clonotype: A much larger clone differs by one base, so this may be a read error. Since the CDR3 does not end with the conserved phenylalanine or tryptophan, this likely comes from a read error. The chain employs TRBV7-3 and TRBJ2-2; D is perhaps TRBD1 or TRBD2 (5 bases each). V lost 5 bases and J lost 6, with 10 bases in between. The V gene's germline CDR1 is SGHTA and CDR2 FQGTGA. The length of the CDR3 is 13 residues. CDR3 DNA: TGTGCCAGCAGCCCTAGGGACGCCGGGGAGCTGTTTTAT. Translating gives CASSPRDAGELFY.

The CDR3 region has the DNA TGTGCCAGCAGCTCCATGACAGGGTCGAATGAGCAGTTCTTC. Protein sequence: CASSSMTGSNEQFF. The chain links TRBV7-3 to TRBJ2-1, with 7 bases aligning to TRBD1. V lost 4 bases, J lost 7 bases, and 7 bases stayed unmatched. The germline V gene encodes CDR1 SGHTA and CDR2 FQGTGA. The CDR3 consists of 14 residues.

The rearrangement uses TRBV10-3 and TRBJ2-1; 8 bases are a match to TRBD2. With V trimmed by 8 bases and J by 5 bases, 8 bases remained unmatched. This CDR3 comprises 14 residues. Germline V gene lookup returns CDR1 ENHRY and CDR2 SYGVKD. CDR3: CAISRLASNNEQFF. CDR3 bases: TGTGCCATCTCACGACTAGCGAGCAACAATGAGCAGTTCTTC.

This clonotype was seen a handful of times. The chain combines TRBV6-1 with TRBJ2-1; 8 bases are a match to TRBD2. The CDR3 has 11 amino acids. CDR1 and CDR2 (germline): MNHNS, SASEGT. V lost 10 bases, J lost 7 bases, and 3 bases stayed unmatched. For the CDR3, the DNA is TGTGCCAACAGCGGGAGTAATGAGCAGTTCTTC. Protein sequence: CANSGSNEQFF.

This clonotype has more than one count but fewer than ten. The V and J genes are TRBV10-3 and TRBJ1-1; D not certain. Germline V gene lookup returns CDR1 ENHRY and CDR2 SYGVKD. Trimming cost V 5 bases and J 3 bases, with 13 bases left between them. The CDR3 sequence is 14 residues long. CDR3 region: CAISPKDGDTEAFF. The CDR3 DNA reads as TGTGCCATCAGTCCTAAGGACGGAGACACTGAAGCTTTCTTT.

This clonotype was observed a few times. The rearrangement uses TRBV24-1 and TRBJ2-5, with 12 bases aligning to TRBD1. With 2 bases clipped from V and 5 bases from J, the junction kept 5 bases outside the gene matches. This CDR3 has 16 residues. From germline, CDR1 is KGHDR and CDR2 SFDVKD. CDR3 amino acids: CATSDSGTGGLETQYF. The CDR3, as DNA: TGTGCCACCAGTGATTCCGGGACAGGGGGCTTGGAGACCCAGTACTTC.

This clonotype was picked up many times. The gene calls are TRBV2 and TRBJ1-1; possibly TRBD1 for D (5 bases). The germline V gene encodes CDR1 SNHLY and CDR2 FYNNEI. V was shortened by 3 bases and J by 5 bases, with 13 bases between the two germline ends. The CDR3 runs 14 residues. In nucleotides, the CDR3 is TGTGCCAGCAGTGAGGGGATAGGGGCGACTGAAGCTTTCTTT. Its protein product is CASSEGIGATEAFF.

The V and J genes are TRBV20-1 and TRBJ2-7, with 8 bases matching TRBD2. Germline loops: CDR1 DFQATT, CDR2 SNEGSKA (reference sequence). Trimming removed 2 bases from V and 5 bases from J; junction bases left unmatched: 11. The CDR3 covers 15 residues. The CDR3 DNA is TGCAGTGCTAGACGGGGGGGCGCCCGACCCCACGAGCAGTACTTC. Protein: CSARRGGARPHEQYF.

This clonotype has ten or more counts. The CDR3 DNA reads as TGTGCCAGCAGCCTTGACCCGACAGGGGAGAACTATGGCTACACCTTC. Protein: CASSLDPTGENYGYTF. The chain combines TRBV11-1 with TRBJ1-2; TRBD1 matches 8 bases. Germline V CDR1 and CDR2: SGHAT, FQDESV (reference sequence). V dropped 5 bases and J dropped 2; count of bases not matched to a gene: 10. The CDR3 totals 16 residues.

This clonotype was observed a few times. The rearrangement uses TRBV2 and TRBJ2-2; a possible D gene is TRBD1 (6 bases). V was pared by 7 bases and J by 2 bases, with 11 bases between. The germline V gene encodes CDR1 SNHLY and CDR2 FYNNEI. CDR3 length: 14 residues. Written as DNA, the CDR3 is TGTGCCAGCAAACGGACAGAAAACACCGGGGAGCTGTTTTTT. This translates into CASKRTENTGELFF.

The CDR3 protein is CASSYPTGPYGYTF. The CDR3 bases are TGTGCCAGCAGCTACCCGACAGGTCCCTATGGCTACACCTTC. The V call is TRBV2, the J call TRBJ1-2, with a weak D call TRBD1 (6 bases). The CDR3 consists of 14 residues. Germline assignment: CDR1 SNHLY and CDR2 FYNNEI. Trimming shortened V by 6 bases and J by 4 bases, and 15 bases separated the two germline ends. Full variable domain (outside the CDR3, taken from reference TRBV2 and TRBJ1-2): EPEVTQTPSHQVTQMGQEVILRCVPISNHLYFYWYRQILGQKVEFLVSFYNNEISEKSEIFDDQFSVERPDGSNFTLKIRSTKLEDSAMYFCASSYPTGPYGYTFGSGTRLTVV.

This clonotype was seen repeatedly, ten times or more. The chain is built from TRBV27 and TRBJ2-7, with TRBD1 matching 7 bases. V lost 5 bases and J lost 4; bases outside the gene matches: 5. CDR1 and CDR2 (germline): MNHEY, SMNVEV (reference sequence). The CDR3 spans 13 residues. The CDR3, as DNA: TGTGCCAGCAGTCAAAGACAGGGATACGAGCAGTACTTC. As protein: CASSQRQGYEQYF.

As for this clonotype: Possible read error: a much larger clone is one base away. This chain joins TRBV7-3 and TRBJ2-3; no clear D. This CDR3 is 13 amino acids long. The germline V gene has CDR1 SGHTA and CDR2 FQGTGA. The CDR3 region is CANSLKYSDTQYF. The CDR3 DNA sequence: TGTGCCAACAGCTTAAAGTATTCAGATACGCAGTATTTT.

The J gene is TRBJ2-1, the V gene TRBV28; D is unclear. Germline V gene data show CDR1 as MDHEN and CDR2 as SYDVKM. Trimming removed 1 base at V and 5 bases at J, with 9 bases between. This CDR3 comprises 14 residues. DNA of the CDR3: TGTGCCAGCAGTTTATCCACAGACCACAATGAGCAGTTCTTC. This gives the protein CASSLSTDHNEQFF.

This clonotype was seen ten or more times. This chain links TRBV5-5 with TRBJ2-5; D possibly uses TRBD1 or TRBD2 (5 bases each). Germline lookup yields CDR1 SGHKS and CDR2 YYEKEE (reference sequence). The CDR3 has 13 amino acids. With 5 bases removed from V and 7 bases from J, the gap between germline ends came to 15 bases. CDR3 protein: CASSPPPGGTQYF. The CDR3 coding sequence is TGTGCCAGCAGTCCACCCCCTGGGGGGACCCAGTACTTC.

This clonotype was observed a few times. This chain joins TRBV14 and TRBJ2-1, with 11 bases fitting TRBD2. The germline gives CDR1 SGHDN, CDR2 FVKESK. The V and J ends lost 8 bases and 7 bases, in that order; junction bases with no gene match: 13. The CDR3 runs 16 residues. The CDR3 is CASAPLAGGFLNEQFF. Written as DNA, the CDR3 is TGTGCCAGCGCGCCCCTAGCGGGAGGTTTCCTGAATGAGCAGTTCTTC.

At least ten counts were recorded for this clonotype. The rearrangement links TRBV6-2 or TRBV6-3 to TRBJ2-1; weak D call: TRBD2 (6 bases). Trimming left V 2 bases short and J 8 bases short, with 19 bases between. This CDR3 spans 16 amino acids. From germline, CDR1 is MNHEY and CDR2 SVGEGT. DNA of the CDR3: TGTGCCAGCAGTTACCATGCTAGCGAGAGAAGAGATGAGCAGTTCTTC. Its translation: CASSYHASERRDEQFF.

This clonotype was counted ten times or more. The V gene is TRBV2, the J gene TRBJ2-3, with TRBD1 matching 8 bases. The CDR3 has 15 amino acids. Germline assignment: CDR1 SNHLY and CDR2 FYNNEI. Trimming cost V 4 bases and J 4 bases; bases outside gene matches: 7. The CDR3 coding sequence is TGTGCCAGCAGTGGGAGGCAGGGGGCGGCAGATACGCAGTATTTT. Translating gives CASSGRQGAADTQYF.

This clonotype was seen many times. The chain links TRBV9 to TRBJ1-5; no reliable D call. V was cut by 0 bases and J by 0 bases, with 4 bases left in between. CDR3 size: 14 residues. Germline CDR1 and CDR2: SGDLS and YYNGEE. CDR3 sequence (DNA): TGTGCCAGCAGCGTAGGGTATAGCAATCAGCCCCAGCATTTT. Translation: CASSVGYSNQPQHF.

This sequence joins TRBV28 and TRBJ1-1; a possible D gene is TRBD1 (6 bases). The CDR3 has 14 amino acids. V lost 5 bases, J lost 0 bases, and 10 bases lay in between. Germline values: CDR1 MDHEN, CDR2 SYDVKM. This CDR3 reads CASSRGTVNTEAFF. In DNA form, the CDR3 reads TGTGCCAGCAGTAGGGGGACCGTGAACACTGAAGCTTTCTTT.

CDR3 coding DNA: TGCGCCAGCAGCCTGCAGGGGACAGGACGGAGCTCTGGAAACACCATATATTTT. Its translation is CASSLQGTGRSSGNTIYF. V is TRBV5-1 and J is TRBJ1-3; 8 positions agree with TRBD1. Looked up from germline, CDR1 is SGHRS and CDR2 is YFSETQ. This CDR3 is 18 amino acids long. V trimming: 4 bases; J trimming: 0 bases; junction bases outside the gene matches: 12.

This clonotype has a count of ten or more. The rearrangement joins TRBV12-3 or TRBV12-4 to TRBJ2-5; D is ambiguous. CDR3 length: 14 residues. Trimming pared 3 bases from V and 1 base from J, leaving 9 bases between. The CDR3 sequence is CASSLRRLQETQYF. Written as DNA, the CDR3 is TGTGCCAGCAGTTTGAGGCGCCTCCAAGAGACCCAGTACTTC.

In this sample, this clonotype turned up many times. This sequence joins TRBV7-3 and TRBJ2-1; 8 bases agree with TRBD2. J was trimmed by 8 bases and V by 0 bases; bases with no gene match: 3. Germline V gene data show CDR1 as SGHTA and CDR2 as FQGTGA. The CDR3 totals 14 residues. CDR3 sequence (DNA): TGTGCCAGCAGCTTAACCGGGGGGGACTATGAGCAGTTCTTC. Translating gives CASSLTGGDYEQFF.